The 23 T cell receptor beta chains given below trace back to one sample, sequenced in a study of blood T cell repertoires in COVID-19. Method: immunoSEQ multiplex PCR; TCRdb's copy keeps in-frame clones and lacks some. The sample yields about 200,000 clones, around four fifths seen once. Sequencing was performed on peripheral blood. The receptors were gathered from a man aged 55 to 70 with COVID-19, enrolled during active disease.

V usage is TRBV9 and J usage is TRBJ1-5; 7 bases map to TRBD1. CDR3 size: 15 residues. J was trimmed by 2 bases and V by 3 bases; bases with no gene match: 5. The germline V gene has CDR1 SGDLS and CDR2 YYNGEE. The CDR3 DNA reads TGTGCCAGCAGCGCCGAGGGACAGCGCAATCAGCCCCAGCATTTT. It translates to CASSAEGQRNQPQHF.

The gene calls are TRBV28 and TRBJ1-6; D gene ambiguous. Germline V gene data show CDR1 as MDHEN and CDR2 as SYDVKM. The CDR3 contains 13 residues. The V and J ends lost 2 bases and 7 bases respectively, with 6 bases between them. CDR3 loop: CASSLDQNSPLHF. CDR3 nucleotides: TGTGCCAGCAGTTTAGATCAGAATTCACCCCTCCACTTT.

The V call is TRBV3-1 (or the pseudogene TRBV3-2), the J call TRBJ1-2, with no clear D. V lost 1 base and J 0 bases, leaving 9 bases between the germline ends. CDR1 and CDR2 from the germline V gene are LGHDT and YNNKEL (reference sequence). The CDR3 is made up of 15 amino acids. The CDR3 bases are TGTGCCAGCAGCCAAGTTTCAGTGCCTAACTATGGCTACACCTTC. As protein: CASSQVSVPNYGYTF.

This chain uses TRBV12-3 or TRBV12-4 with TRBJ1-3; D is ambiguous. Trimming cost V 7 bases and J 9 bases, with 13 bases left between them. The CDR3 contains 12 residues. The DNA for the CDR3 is TGTGCCAGCACCCTAGCAAGTGGCACCATATATTTT. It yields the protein CASTLASGTIYF.

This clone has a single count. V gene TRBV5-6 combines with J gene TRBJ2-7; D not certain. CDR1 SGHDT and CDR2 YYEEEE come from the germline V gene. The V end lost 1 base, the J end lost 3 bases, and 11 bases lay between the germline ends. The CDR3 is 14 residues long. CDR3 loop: CASSLRERSYEQYF. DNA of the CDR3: TGTGCCAGCAGCTTGCGCGAACGGAGCTACGAGCAGTACTTC. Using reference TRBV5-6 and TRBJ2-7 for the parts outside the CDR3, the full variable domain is DAGVTQSPTHLIKTRGQQVTLRCSPKSGHDTVSWYQQALGQGPQFIFQYYEEEERQRGNFPDRFSGHQFPNYSSELNVNALLLGDSALYLCASSLRERSYEQYFGPGTRLTVT.

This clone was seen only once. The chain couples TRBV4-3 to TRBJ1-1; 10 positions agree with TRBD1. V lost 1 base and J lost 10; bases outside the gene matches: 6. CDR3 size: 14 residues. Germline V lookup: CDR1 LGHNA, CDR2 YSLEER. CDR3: CASSQGQGAFGAFF. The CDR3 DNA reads TGCGCCAGCAGCCAAGGACAGGGGGCATTTGGAGCTTTCTTT.

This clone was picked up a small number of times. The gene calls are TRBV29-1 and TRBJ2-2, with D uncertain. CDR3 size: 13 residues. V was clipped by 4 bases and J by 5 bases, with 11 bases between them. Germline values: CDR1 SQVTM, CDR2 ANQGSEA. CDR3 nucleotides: TGCAGCGTTGTAACGGGTTTGACCGGGGAGCTGTTTTTT. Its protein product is CSVVTGLTGELFF.

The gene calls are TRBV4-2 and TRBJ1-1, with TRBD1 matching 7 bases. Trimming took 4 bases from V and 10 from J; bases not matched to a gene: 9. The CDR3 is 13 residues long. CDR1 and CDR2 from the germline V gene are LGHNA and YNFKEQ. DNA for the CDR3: TGTGCCAGCAGCCGAAAACAGGGGCGTGTAGCTTTCTTT. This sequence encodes CASSRKQGRVAFF.

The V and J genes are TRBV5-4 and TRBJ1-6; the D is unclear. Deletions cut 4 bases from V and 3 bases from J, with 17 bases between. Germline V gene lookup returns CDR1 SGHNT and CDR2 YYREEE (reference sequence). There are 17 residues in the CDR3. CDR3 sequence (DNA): TGTGCCAGCAGCCCACTACCGACGTCTGTCTATAATTCACCCCTCCACTTT. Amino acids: CASSPLPTSVYNSPLHF.

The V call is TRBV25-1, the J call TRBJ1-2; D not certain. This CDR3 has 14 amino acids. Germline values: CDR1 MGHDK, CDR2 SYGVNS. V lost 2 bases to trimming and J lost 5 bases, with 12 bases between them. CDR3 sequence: CASSEAGNWYGYTF. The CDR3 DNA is TGTGCCAGCAGTGAAGCGGGGAACTGGTATGGCTACACCTTC.

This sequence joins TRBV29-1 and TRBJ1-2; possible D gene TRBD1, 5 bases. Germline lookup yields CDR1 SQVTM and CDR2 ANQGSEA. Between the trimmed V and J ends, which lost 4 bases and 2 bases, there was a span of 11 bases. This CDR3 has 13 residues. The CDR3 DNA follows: TGCAGCGTTGGGGGCAGGGTGAACTATGGCTACACCTTC. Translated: CSVGGRVNYGYTF.

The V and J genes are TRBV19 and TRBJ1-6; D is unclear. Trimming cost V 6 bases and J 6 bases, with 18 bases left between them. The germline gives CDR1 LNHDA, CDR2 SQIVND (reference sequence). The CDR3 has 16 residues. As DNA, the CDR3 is TGTGCCAGTAGGCGGGGAGGAGAACTTATTAATTCACCCCTCCACTTT. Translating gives CASRRGGELINSPLHF.

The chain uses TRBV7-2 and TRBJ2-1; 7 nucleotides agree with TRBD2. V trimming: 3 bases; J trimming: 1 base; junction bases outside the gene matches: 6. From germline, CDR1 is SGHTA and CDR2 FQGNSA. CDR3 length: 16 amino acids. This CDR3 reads CASSFWSSGSYNEQFF. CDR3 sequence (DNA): TGTGCCAGCAGCTTCTGGTCTAGCGGATCCTACAATGAGCAGTTCTTC.

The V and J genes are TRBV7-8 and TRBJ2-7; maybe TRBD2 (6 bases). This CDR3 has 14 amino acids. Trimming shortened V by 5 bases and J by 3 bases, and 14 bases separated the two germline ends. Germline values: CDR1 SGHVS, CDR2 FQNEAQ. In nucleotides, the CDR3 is TGTGCCAGCAGCCCCGGGACTGCCTACTACGAGCAGTACTTC. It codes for CASSPGTAYYEQYF.

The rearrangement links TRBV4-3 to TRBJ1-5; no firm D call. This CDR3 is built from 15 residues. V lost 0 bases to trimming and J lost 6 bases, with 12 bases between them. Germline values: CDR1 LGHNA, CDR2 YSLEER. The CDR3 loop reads CASSQDISSGQPQHF. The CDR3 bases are TGCGCCAGCAGCCAAGATATCTCGAGTGGTCAGCCCCAGCATTTT.

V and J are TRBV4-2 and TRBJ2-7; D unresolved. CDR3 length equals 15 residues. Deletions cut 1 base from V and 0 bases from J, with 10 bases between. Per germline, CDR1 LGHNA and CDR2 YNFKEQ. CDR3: CASSQVYATSYEQYF. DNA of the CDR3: TGTGCCAGCAGCCAAGTTTACGCTACCTCCTACGAGCAGTACTTC.

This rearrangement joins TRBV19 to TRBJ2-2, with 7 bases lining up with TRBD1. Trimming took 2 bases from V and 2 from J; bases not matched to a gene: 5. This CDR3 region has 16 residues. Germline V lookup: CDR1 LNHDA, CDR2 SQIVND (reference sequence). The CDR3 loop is CASSILRDRNTGELFF. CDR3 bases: TGTGCCAGTAGTATACTCCGGGACAGAAACACCGGGGAGCTGTTTTTT.

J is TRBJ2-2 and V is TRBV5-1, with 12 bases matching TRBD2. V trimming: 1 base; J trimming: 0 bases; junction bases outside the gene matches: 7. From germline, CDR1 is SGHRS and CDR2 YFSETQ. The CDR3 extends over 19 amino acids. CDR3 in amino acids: CASSLLFASGRANTGELFF. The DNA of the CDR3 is TGCGCCAGCAGCTTGTTGTTTGCTAGCGGGAGGGCGAACACCGGGGAGCTGTTTTTT.

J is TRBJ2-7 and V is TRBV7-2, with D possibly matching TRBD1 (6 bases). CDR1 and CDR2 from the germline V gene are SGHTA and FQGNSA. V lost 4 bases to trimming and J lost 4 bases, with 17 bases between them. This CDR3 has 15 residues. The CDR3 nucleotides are TGTGCCAGCAGCTCCCCCGGCACAGGGCGGTACGAGCAGTACTTC. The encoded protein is CASSSPGTGRYEQYF.

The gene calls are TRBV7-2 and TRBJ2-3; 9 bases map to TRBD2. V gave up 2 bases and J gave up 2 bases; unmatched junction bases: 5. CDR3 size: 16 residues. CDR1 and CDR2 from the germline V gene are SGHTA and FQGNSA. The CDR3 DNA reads TGTGCCAGCAGCTTACAAGGCGGGAGGGACACAGATACGCAGTATTTT. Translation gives CASSLQGGRDTDTQYF.

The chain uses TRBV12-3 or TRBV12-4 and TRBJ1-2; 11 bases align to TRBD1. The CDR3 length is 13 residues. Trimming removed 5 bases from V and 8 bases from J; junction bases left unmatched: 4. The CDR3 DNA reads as TGTGCCAGCAGTGACCGGGACAGGGGGGGCTACACCTTC. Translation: CASSDRDRGGYTF.

The CDR3 here is CASSQQGSPPKLFF. CDR3 bases: TGTGCCAGCAGTCAACAGGGGTCGCCTCCAAAACTGTTTTTT. V and J are TRBV5-6 and TRBJ1-4; 7 bases agree with TRBD1. The CDR3 covers 14 residues. After removal of 5 bases from V and 10 bases from J, the junction contained 11 bases not matched to a gene. From germline, CDR1 is SGHDT and CDR2 YYEEEE. Based on the CDR3 plus reference TRBV5-6 and TRBJ1-4, the full variable domain is DAGVTQSPTHLIKTRGQQVTLRCSPKSGHDTVSWYQQALGQGPQFIFQYYEEEERQRGNFPDRFSGHQFPNYSSELNVNALLLGDSALYLCASSQQGSPPKLFFGSGTQLSVL.

The CDR3 loop is CASRSQSSGNTIYF. CDR3 in DNA: TGTGCCAGCAGATCACAGAGCTCTGGAAACACCATATATTTT. The chain joins TRBV5-5 to TRBJ1-3, with D unclear. The CDR3 runs to 14 residues. The V end was cut by 5 bases, the J end by 0 bases, with 9 bases between. Germline V lookup: CDR1 SGHKS, CDR2 YYEKEE (reference sequence).